This T cell receptor beta chain originates from a study of cytomegalovirus exposure and HLA in healthy donors. Study-level information: The 90 to 150 validation repertoires used the same platform as the 650 to 750 first-cohort repertoires, a later analysis reported. The study's findings and limits: Most sequenced TCRs were rare (though some public TCRs occurred in many donors). The study flagged about 150 TCR beta chains as cytomegalovirus-associated.

Sequenced by immunoSEQ multiplex PCR; TCRdb stores in-frame clones only, minus some. The sample has around 120,000 clones; approximately 88% are singletons. With respect to this clone: The antigen remains undetermined.

This CDR3 is built from 18 residues. CDR1 is KGHSH, CDR2 LQKENI, per germline. Trimming shortened V by 3 bases and J by 0 bases, and 18 bases separated the two germline ends. The origin of this receptor is a man aged 18 to 30 in good health and CMV-seronegative. The sample taken for sequencing was PBMCs. The J gene is TRBJ1-3, the V gene TRBV18; D possibly corresponds to TRBD1 (5 bases). The CDR3 is CASSPPAWWGGSGNTIYF. CDR3 DNA: TGTGCCAGCTCACCGCCGGCTTGGTGGGGCGGCTCTGGAAACACCATATATTTT.